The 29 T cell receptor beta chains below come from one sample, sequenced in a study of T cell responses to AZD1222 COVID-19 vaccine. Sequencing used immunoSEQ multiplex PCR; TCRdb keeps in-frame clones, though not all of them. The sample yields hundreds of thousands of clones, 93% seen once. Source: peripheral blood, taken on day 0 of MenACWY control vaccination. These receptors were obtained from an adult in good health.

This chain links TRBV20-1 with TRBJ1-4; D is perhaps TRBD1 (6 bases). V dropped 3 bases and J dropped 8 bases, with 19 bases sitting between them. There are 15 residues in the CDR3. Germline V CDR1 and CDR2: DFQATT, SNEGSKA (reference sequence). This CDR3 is CSASSRRDTDEKLFF. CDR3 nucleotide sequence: TGCAGTGCTAGTTCCCGTCGGGACACAGACGAAAAACTGTTTTTT.

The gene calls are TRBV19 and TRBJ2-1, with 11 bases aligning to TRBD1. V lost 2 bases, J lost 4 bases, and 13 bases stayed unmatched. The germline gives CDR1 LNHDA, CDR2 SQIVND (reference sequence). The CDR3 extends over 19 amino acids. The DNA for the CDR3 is TGTGCCAGTAGTATACCGAATTACGCCGGGACAGGGGGATACAATGAGCAGTTCTTC. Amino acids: CASSIPNYAGTGGYNEQFF.

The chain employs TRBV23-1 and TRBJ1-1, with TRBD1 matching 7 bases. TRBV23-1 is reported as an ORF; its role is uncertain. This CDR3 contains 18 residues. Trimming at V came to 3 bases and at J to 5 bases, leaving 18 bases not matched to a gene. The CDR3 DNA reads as TGCGCCAGCAGTCACGTTGTTGGTGACAGGGAGACGGAGACTGAAGCTTTCTTT. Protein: CASSHVVGDRETETEAFF.

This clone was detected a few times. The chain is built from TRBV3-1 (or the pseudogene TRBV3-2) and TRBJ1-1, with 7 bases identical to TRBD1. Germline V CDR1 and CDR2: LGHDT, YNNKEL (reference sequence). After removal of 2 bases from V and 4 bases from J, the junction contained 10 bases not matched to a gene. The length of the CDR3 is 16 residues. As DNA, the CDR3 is TGTGCCAGCAGCCAAAACAGCCGATCAGGGGGCACTGAAGCTTTCTTT. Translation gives CASSQNSRSGGTEAFF.

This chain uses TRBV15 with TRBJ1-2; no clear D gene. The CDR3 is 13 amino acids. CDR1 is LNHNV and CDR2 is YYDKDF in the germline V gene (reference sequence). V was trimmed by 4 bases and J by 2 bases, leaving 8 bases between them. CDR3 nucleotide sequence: TGTGCCACCAGCACCGGCTCAAACTATGGCTACACCTTC. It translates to CATSTGSNYGYTF.

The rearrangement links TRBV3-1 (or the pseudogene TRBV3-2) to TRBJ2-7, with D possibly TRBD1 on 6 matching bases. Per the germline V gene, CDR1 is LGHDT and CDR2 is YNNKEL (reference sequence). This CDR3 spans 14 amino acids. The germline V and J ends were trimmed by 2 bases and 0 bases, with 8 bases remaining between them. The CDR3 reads CASSQPGHSYEQYF. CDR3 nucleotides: TGTGCCAGCAGCCAACCGGGACACTCCTACGAGCAGTACTTC.

The CDR3 loop is CASSQDTVVGRWDYGYTF. CDR3 DNA: TGCGCCAGCAGCCAAGATACGGTGGTGGGCCGGTGGGACTATGGCTACACCTTC. The chain employs TRBV4-1 and TRBJ1-2; D unclear. The length of the CDR3 is 18 residues. Trimming removed 0 bases at V and 3 bases at J, with 20 bases between. Looked up from germline, CDR1 is MGHRA and CDR2 is YSYEKL.

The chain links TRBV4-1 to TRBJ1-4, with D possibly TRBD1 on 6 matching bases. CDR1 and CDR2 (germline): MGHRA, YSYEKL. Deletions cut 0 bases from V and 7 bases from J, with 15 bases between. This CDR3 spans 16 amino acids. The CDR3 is CASSQDGGRRPEKLFF. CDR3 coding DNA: TGCGCCAGCAGCCAAGATGGGGGCCGGAGACCTGAAAAACTGTTTTTT.

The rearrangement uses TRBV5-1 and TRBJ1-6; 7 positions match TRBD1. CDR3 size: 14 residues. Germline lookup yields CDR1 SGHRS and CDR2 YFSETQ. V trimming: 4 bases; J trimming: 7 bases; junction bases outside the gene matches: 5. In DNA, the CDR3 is TGCGCCAGCAGCGCGGGACAGCACAATTCACCCCTCCACTTT. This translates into CASSAGQHNSPLHF.

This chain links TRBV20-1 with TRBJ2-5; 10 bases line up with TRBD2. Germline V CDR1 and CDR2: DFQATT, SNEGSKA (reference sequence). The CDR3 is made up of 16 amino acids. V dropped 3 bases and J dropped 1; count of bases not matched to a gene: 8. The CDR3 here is CSASGVAGGLQETQYF. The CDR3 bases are TGCAGTGCTAGTGGGGTAGCGGGGGGTCTCCAAGAGACCCAGTACTTC.

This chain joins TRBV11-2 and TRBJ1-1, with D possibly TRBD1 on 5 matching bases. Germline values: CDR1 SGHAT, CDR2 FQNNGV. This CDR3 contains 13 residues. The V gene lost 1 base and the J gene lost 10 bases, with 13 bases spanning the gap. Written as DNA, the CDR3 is TGTGCCAGCAGCTTAGTTCGCCGGGACCCAGCTTTCTTT. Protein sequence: CASSLVRRDPAFF.

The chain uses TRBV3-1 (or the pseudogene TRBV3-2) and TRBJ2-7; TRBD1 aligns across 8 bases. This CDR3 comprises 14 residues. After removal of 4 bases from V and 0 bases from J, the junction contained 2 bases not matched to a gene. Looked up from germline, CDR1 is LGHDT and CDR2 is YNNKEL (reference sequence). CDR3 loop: CASSLQGGSYEQYF. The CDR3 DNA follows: TGTGCCAGCAGCCTACAGGGGGGCTCCTACGAGCAGTACTTC.

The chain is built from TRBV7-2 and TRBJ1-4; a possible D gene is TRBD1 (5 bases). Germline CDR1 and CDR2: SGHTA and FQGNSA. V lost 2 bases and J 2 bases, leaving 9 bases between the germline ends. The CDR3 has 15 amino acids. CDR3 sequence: CASSLQGLTNEKLFF. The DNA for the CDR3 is TGTGCCAGCAGCTTACAGGGACTGACTAATGAAAAACTGTTTTTT.

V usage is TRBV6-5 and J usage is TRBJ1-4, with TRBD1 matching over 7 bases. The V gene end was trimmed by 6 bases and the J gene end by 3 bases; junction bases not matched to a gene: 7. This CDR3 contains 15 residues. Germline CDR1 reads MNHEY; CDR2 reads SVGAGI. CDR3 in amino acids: CASRADRVANEKLFF. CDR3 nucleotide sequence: TGTGCCAGCAGGGCTGACAGGGTGGCTAATGAAAAACTGTTTTTT.

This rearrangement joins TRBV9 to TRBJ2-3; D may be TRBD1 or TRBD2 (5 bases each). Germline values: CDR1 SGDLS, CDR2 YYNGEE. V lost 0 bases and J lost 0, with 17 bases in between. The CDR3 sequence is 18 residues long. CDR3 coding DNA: TGTGCCAGCAGCGTAGCTCCGGGGACGGCCACTAGCACAGATACGCAGTATTTT. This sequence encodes CASSVAPGTATSTDTQYF.

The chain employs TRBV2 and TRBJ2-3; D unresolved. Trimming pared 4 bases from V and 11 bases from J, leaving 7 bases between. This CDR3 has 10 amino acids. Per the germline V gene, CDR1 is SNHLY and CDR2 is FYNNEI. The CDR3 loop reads CASSAPRQYF. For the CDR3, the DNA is TGTGCCAGCAGTGCCCCGAGGCAGTATTTT.

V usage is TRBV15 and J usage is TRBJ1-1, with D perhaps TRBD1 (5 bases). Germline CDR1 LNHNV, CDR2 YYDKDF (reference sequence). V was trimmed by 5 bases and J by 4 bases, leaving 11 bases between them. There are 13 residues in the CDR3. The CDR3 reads CATSQGALTEAFF. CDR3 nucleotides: TGTGCCACCAGCCAAGGGGCTCTCACTGAAGCTTTCTTT. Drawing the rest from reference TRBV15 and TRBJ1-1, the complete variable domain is DAMVIQNPRYQVTQFGKPVTLSCSQTLNHNVMYWYQQKSSQAPKLLFHYYDKDFNNEADTPDNFQSRRPNTSFCFLDIRSPGLGDTAMYLCATSQGALTEAFFGQGTRLTVV.

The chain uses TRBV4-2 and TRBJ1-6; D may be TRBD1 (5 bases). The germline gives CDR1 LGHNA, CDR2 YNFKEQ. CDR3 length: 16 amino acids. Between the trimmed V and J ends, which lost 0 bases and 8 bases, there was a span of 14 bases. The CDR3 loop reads CASSQDFSRVDSPLHF. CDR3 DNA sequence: TGTGCCAGCAGCCAAGATTTTAGCAGGGTTGATTCACCCCTCCACTTT.

The CDR3 spells CASSLVGGVAFF. CDR3 DNA: TGTGCCAGCAGCTTAGTCGGGGGAGTAGCTTTCTTT. This chain joins TRBV7-2 and TRBJ1-1, with D possibly TRBD1 on 5 matching bases. The CDR3 sequence is 12 residues long. From germline, CDR1 is SGHTA and CDR2 FQGNSA. The ends were cut back, 1 base at V and 10 bases at J, with 10 bases in the middle.

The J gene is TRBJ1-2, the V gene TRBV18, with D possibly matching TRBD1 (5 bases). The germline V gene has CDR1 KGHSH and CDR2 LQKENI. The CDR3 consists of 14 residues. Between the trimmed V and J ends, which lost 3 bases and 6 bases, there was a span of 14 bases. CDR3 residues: CASSPIEGSDGYTF. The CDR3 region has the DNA TGTGCCAGCTCACCGATTGAGGGGTCCGATGGCTACACCTTC.

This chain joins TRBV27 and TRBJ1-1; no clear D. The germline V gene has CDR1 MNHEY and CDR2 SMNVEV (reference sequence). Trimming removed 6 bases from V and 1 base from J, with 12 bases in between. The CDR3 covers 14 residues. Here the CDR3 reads CASSRGVRNTEAFF. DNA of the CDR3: TGTGCCAGCAGCCGGGGAGTGAGGAACACTGAAGCTTTCTTT.

DNA of the CDR3: TGCGCCAGCAGCCCTACAGCCTCCTCTGGAAACACCATATATTTT. Protein product: CASSPTASSGNTIYF. The chain joins TRBV4-3 to TRBJ1-3; no clear D. The germline V gene has CDR1 LGHNA and CDR2 YSLEER. V was trimmed by 4 bases and J by 0 bases, leaving 10 bases between them. This CDR3 spans 15 amino acids.

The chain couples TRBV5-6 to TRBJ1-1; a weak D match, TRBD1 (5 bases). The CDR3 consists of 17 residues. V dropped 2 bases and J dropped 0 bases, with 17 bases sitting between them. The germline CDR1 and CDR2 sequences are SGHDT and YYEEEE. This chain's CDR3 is CASSFFPLGRVNTEAFF. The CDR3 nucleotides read TGTGCCAGCAGCTTTTTTCCCTTAGGCAGGGTGAACACTGAAGCTTTCTTT.

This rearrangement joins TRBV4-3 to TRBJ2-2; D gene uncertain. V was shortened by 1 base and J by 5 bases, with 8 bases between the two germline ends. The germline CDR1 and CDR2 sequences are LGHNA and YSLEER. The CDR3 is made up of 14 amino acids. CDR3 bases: TGCGCCAGCAGCCAAGGATGGGGTACCGGGGAGCTGTTTTTT. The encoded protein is CASSQGWGTGELFF.

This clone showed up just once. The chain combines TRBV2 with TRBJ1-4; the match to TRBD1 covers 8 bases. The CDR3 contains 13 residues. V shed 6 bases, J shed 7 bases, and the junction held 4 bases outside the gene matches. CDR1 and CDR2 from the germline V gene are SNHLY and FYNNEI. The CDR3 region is CASRQGAGEKLFF. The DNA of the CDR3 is TGTGCCAGCAGGCAGGGGGCGGGTGAAAAACTGTTTTTT. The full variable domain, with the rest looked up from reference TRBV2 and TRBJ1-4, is EPEVTQTPSHQVTQMGQEVILRCVPISNHLYFYWYRQILGQKVEFLVSFYNNEISEKSEIFDDQFSVERPDGSNFTLKIRSTKLEDSAMYFCASRQGAGEKLFFGSGTQLSVL.

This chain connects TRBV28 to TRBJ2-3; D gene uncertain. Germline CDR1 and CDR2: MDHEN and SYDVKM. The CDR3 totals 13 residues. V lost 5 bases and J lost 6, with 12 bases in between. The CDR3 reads CASSTPTRDTQYF. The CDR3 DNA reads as TGTGCCAGCAGTACCCCGACGAGGGATACGCAGTATTTT.

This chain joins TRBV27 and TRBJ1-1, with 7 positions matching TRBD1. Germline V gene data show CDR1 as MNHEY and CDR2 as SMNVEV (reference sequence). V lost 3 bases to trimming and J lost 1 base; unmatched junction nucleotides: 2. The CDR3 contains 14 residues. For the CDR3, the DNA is TGTGCCAGCAGTTTGGACAGGACGAACACTGAAGCTTTCTTT. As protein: CASSLDRTNTEAFF.

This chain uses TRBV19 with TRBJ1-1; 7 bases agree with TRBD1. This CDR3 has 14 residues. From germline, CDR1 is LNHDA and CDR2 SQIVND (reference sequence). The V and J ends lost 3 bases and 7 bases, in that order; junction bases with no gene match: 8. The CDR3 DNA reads TGTGCCAGTAGTATTTGGACAGGAGAAAGTGAAGCTTTCTTT. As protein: CASSIWTGESEAFF.

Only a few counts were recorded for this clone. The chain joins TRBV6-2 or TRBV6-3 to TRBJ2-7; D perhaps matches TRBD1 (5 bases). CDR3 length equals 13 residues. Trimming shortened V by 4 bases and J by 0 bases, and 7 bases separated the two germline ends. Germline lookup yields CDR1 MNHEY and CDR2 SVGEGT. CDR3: CASSWGASYEQYF. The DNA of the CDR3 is TGTGCCAGCAGTTGGGGCGCCTCCTACGAGCAGTACTTC.